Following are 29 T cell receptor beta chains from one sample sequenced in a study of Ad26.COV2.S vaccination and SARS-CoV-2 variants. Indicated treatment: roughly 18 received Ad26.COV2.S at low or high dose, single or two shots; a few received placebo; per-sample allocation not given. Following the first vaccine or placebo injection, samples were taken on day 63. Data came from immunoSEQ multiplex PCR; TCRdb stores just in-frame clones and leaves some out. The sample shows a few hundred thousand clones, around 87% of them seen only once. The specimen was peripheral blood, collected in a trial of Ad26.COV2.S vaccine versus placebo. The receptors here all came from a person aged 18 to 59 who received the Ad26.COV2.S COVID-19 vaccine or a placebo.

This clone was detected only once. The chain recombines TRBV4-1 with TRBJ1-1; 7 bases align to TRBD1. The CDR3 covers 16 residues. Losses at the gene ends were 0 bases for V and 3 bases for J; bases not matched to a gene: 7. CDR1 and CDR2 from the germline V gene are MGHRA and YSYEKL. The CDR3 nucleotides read TGCGCCAGCAGCCAAGATTCTAGGGGGCTTGACACTGAAGCTTTCTTT. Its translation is CASSQDSRGLDTEAFF.

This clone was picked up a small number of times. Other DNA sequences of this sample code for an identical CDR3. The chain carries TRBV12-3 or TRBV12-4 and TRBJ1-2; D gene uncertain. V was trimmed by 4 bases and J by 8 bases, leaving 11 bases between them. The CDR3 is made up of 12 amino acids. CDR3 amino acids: CASSSPQGGYTF. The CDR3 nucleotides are TGTGCCAGCAGTTCCCCCCAAGGGGGCTACACCTTC.

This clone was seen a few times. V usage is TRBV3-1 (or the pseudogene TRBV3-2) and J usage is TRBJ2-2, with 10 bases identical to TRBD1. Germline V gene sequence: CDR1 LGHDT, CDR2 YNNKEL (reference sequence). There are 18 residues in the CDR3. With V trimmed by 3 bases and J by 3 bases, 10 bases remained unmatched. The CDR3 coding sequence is TGTGCCAGCAGCCATGAGGACAGGGGGATCTCGTACACCGGGGAGCTGTTTTTT. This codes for CASSHEDRGISYTGELFF.

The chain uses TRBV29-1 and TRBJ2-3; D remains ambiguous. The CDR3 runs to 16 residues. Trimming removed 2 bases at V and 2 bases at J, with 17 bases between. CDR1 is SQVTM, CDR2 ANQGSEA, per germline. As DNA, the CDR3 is TGCAGCGTTGAATTTGGCAGTTACAAAGCCACAGATACGCAGTATTTT. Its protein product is CSVEFGSYKATDTQYF.

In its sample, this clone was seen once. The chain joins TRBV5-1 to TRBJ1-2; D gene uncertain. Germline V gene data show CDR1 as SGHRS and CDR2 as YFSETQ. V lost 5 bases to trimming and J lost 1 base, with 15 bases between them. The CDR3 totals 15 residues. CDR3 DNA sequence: TGCGCCAGCAGACAGACCCTACTCGTTAACTATGGCTACACCTTC. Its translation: CASRQTLLVNYGYTF.

The CDR3 here is CASSYGTDVLTF. The CDR3 DNA reads TGTGCCAGCAGCTATGGGACAGACGTCCTGACTTTC. The chain employs TRBV7-9 and TRBJ2-6, with 7 bases matching TRBD1. Germline V gene data show CDR1 as SEHNR and CDR2 as FQNEAQ (reference sequence). With V trimmed by 4 bases and J by 11 bases, 2 bases remained unmatched. The CDR3 is 12 amino acids.

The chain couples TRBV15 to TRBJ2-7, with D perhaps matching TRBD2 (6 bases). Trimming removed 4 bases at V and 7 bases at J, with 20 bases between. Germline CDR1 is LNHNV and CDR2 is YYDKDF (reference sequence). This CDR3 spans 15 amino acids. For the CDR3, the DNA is TGTGCCACCAGCACAACCGGGATCAAGGGAGGTGAGCAGTACTTC. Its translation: CATSTTGIKGGEQYF.

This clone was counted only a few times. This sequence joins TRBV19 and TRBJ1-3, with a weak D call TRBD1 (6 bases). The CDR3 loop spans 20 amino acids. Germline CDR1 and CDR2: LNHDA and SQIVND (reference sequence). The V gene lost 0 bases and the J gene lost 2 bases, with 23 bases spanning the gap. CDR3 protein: CASSIDRGTHGSLTGNTIYF. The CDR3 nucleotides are TGTGCCAGTAGTATAGATCGGGGGACACACGGCTCATTAACTGGAAACACCATATATTTT.

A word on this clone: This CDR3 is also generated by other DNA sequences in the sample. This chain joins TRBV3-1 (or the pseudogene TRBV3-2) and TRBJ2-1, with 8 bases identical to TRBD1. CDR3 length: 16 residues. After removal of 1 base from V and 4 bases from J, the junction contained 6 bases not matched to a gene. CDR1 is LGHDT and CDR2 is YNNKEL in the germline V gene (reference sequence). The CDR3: CASSQAGTGSYNEQFF. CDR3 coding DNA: TGTGCCAGCAGCCAAGCCGGGACAGGTTCTTACAATGAGCAGTTCTTC.

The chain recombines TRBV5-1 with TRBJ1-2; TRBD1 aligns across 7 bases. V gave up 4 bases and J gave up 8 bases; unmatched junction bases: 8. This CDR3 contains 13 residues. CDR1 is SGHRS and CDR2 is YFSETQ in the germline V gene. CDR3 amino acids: CASSRDRAKGYTF. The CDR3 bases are TGCGCCAGCAGCCGTGACAGGGCTAAGGGCTACACCTTC.

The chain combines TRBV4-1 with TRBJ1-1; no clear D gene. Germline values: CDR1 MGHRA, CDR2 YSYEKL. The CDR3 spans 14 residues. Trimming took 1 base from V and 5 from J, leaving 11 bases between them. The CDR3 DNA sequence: TGCGCCAGCAGCCAAGGGAGCAGAGATACTGAAGCTTTCTTT. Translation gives CASSQGSRDTEAFF.

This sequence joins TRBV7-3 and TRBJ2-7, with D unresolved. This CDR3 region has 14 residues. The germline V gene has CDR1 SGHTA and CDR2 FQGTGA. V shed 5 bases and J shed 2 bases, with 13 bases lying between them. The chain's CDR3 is CASSRVPGPYEQYF. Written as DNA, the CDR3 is TGTGCCAGCAGCCGGGTCCCTGGCCCCTACGAGCAGTACTTC.

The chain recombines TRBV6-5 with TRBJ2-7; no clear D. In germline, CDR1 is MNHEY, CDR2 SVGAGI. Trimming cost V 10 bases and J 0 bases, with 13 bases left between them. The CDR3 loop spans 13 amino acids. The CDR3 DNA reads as TGTGCCACCACCCCCGAGCCCTCCTACGAGCAGTACTTC. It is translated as CATTPEPSYEQYF.

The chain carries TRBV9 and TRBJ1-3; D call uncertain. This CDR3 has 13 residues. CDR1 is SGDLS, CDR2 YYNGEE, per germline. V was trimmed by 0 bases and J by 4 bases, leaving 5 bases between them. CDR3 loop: CASSVDFGNTIYF. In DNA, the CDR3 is TGTGCCAGCAGCGTAGACTTCGGAAACACCATATATTTT. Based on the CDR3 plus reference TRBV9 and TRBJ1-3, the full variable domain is DSGVTQTPKHLITATGQRVTLRCSPRSGDLSVYWYQQSLDQGLQFLIQYYNGEERAKGNILERFSAQQFPDLHSELNLSSLELGDSALYFCASSVDFGNTIYFGEGSWLTVV.

The DNA for the CDR3 is TGCGCCAGCAGCTTTGAGGACAGAGGCACTGAAGCTTTCTTT. Amino acids: CASSFEDRGTEAFF. The chain is built from TRBV5-1 and TRBJ1-1; D is possibly TRBD1 (6 bases). Germline loops: CDR1 SGHRS, CDR2 YFSETQ. With 2 bases removed from V and 4 bases from J, the gap between germline ends came to 12 bases. CDR3 length: 14 residues.

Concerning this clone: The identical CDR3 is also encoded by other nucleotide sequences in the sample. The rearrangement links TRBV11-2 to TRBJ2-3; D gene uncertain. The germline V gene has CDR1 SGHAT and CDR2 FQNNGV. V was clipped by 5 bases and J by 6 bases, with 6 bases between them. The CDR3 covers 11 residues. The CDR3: CASSLVDTQYF. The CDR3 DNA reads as TGTGCCAGCAGCCTAGTGGATACGCAGTATTTT.

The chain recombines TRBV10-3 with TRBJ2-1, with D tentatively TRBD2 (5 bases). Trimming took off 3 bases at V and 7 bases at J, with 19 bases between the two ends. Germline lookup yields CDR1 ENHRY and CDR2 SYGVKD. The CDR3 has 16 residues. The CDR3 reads CAISDSRGPPVNEQFF. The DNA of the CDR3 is TGTGCCATCAGTGATAGTCGGGGTCCGCCAGTGAATGAGCAGTTCTTC.

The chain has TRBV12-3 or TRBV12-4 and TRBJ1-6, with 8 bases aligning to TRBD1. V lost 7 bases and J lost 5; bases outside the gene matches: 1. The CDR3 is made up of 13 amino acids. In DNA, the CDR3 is TGTGCCAGCAACAGGGGGGATAATTCACCCCTCCACTTT. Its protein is CASNRGDNSPLHF.

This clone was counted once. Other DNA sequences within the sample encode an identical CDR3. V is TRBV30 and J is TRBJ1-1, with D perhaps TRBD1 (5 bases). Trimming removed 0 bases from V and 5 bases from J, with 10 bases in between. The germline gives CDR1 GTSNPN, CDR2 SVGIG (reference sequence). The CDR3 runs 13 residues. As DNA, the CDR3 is TGTGCCTGGAGTGTACGAGAGGGGACTGAAGCTTTCTTT. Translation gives CAWSVREGTEAFF.

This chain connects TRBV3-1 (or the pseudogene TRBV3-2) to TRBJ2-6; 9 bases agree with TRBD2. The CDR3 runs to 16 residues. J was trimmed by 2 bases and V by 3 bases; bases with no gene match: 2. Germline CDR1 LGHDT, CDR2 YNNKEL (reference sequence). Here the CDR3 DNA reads TGTGCCAGCAGCCATGGCGGGGGGGCTGGGGCCAACGTCCTGACTTTC. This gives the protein CASSHGGGAGANVLTF.

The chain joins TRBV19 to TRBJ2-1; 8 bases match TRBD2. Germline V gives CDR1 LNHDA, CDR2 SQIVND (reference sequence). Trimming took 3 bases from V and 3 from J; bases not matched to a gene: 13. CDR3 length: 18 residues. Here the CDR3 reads CASSISRPLAGIYNEQFF. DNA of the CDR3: TGTGCCAGTAGTATTTCCCGCCCGCTAGCGGGTATCTACAATGAGCAGTTCTTC.

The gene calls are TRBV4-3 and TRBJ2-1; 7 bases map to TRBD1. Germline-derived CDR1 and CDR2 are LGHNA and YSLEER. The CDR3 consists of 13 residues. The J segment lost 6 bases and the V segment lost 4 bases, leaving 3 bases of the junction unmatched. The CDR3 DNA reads TGCGCCAGCAGCCTGACAGGGATCAATGAGCAGTTCTTC. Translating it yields CASSLTGINEQFF.

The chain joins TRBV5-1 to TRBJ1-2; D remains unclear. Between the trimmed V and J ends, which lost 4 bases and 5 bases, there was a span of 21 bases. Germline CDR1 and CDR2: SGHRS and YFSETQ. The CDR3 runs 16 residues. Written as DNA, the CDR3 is TGCGCCAGCAGCCCCATCACGGGAGAAGGGAGGTATGGCTACACCTTC. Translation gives CASSPITGEGRYGYTF. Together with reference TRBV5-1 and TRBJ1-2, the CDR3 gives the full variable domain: KAGVTQTPRYLIKTRGQQVTLSCSPISGHRSVSWYQQTPGQGLQFLFEYFSETQRNKGNFPGRFSGRQFSNSRSEMNVSTLELGDSALYLCASSPITGEGRYGYTFGSGTRLTVV.

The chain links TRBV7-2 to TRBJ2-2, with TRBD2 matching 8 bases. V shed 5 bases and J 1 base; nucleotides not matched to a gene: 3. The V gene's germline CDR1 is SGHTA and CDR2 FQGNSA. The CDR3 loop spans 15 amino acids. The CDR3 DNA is TGTGCCAGCAGCCGCGGGGGGAAGAACACCGGGGAGCTGTTTTTT. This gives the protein CASSRGGKNTGELFF.

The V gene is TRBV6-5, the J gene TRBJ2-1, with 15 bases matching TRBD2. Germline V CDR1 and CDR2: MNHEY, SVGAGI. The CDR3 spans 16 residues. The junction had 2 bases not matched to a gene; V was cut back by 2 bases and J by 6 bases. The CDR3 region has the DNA TGTGCCAGCAGTTACCGGACTAGCGGGGGGGCCAATGAGCAGTTCTTC. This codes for CASSYRTSGGANEQFF.

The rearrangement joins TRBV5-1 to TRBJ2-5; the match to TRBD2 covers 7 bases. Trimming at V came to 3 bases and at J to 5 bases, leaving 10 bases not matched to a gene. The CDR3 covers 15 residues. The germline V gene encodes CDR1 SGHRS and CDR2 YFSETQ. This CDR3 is CASSSHRTSDETQYF. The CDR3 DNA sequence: TGCGCCAGCAGCTCTCATAGGACTAGTGACGAGACCCAGTACTTC.

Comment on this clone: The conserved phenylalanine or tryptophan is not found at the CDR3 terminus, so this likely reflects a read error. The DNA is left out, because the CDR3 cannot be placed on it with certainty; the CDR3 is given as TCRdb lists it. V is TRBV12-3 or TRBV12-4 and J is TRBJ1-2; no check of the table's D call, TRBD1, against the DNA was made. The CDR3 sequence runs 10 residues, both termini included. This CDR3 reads CASSLAGIHL.

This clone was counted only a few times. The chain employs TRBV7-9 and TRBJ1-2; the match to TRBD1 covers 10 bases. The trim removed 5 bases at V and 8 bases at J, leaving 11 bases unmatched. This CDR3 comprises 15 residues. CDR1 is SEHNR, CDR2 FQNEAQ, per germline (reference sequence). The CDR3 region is CASSRHRDRGGGYTF. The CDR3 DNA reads TGTGCCAGCAGCCGACACCGGGACAGGGGTGGGGGCTACACCTTC.

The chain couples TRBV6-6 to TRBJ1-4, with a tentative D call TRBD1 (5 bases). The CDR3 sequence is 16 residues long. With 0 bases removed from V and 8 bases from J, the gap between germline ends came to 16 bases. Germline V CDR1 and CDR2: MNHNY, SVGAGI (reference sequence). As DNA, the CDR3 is TGTGCCAGCAGTTACTCGATAGGGTCAGGGAGAGAAAAACTGTTTTTT. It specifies CASSYSIGSGREKLFF.